This TCR beta chain was obtained from a study of T cell repertoires in cytomegalovirus infection. At the level of the study: Both a matching HLA type and CMV infection were indicated by public TCR beta signatures. Points from the study as a whole: HLA-C-restricted CMV clonotypes gave the most frequent clonotype in two of eight donors.

In its sample, this clonotype was seen many times. Its antigen remains unknown. MiXCR, applied by TCRdb to the reads, yields one record per CDR3 protein. The data show 640,000 or so distinct CDR3 sequences, around a third seen once. The germline CDR1 and CDR2 sequences are SGHVS and FNYEAQ. This CDR3 contains 14 residues. The V end lost 3 bases, the J end lost 2 bases, and 8 bases lay between the germline ends. The V call is TRBV7-6, the J call TRBJ1-3; D remains ambiguous. This TCR came from a human donor in good health (CMV status not recorded). Some clones in this sample may be carry-over from other donors' samples. The sequencing used cultured PBMCs, collected from culture after CMV antigen stimulation. CDR3 coding DNA: TGTGCCAGCAGCTTGGGAGGGCCTGGAAACACCATATATTTT. Encoded protein: CASSLGGPGNTIYF.